The 2 T cell receptor beta chains listed next were all sequenced from one sample in a study of T-cell memory formation after mild COVID-19. TCRdb processed the 5' RACE reads anew with MiXCR; each CDR3 protein has one entry. This sample carries 550,000 to 600,000 distinct CDR3 sequences, less than 25% of them seen once, and the ten largest clones take about 8.2%. Sequencing was carried out using PBMCs or a T cell subset sorted from them (not recorded which). These receptors came from an adult woman who had mild COVID-19 (a few samples of this study predate the infection). Cell type and time point are not known.

This chain connects TRBV5-4 to TRBJ2-4, with 8 bases aligning to TRBD1. There are 14 residues in the CDR3. CDR1 and CDR2 from the germline V gene are SGHNT and YYREEE (reference sequence). V gave up 2 bases and J gave up 4 bases; unmatched junction bases: 2. The CDR3 is CASSFRTGKNIQYF. CDR3 nucleotides: TGTGCCAGCAGCTTCCGGACAGGGAAAAACATTCAGTACTTC.

V usage is TRBV7-9 and J usage is TRBJ1-1, with a tentative D call TRBD1 (6 bases). With 1 base removed from V and 5 bases from J, the gap between germline ends came to 11 bases. Germline lookup yields CDR1 SEHNR and CDR2 FQNEAQ (reference sequence). There are 14 residues in the CDR3. CDR3 DNA: TGTGCCAGCAGCTTAGATGCAGGGGTAACTGAAGCTTTCTTT. Protein sequence: CASSLDAGVTEAFF.